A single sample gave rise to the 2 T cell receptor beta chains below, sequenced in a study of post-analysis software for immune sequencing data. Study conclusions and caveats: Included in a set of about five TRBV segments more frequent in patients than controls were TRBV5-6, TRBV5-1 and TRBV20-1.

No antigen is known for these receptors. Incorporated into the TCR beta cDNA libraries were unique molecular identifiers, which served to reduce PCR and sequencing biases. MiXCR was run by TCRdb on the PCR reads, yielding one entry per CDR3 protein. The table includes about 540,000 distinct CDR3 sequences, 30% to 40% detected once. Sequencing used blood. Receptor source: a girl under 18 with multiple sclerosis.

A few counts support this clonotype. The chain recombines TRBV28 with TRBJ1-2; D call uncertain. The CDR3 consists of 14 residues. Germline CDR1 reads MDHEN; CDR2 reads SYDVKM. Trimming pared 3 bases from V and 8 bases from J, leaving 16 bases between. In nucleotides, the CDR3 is TGTGCCAGCAGTTTTGCGGGCGCGGGTCCAGGCTACACCTTC. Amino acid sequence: CASSFAGAGPGYTF.

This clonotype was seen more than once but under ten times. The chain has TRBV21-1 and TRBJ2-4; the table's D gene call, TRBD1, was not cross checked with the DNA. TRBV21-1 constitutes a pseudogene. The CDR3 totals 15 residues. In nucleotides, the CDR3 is TGTGCCAGCACCCCGGACAGGGGAGCCAAAAACATTCAGTACTTC. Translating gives CASTPDRGAKNIQYF.